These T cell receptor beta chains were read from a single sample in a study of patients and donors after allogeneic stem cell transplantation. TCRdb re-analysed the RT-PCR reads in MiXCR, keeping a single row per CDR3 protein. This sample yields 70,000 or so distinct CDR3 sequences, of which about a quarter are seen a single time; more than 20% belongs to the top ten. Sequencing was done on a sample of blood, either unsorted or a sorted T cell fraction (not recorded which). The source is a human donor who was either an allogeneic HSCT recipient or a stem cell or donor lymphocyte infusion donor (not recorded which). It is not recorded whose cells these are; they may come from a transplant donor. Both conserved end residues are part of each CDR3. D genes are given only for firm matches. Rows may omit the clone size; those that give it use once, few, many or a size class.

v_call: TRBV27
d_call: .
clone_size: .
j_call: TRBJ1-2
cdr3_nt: TGTGCCACTACCGATAGGGGTGGCGGCTACACCTTC
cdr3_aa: CATTDRGGGYTF

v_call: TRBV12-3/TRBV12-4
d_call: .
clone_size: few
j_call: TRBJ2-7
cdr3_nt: TGTGCCAGCAGTTTCCTAACTAGGTACGAGCAGTACTTC
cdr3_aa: CASSFLTRYEQYF

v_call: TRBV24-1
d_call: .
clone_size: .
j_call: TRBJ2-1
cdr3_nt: TGTGCCACCAGTGAAACAGGAGGCAGGGGCCGGAATGAGCAGTTCTTC
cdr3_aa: CATSETGGRGRNEQFF

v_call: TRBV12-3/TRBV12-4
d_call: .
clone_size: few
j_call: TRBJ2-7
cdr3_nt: TGTGCCAGCAGTCTCTGGGACGGGACCTACGAGCAGTACTTC
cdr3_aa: CASSLWDGTYEQYF

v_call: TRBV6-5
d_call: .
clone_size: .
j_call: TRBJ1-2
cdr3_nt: TGTGCCAGCAGTTCCCTAGGGACGTCAGACTATGGCTACACCTTC
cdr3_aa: CASSSLGTSDYGYTF

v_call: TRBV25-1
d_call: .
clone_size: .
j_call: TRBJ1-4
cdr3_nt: TGTGCCAGCAGTGAATATAAGGCCCTTACAGCAACTAATGAAAAACTGTTTTTT
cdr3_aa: CASSEYKALTATNEKLFF

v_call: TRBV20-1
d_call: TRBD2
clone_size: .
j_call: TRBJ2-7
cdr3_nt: TGCCGAGCGGGAGGCCCCTACGAGCAGTACTTC
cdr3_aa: CRAGGPYEQYF

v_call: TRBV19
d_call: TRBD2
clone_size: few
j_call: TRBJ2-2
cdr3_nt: TGTGCCAGTAGTATTTACTCCGGGGGGGCCGGCAACACCGGGGAGCTGTTTTTT
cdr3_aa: CASSIYSGGAGNTGELFF

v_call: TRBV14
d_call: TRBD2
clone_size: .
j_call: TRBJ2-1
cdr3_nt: TGTGCCAGCAGCCACGCAGGGGCAACTAGCGGGAGATACTACAATGAGCAGTTCTTC
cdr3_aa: CASSHAGATSGRYYNEQFF

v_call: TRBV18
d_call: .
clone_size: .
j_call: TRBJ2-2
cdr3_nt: TGTGCCAGCTCACCCGGGACAACGAACACCGGGGAGCTGTTTTTT
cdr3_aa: CASSPGTTNTGELFF

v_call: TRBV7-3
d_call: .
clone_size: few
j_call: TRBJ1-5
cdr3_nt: TGTGCCAGCAGCCCCAGGAAGGGTAGGATTCAGCCCCAGCATTTT
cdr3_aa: CASSPRKGRIQPQHF

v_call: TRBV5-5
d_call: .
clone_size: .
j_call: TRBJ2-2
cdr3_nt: TGTGCCAGCAGCTATTGGTTAGGGGGCGCAGGGCTAGCGGTGAACACCGGGGAGCTGTTTTTT
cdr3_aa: CASSYWLGGAGLAVNTGELFF

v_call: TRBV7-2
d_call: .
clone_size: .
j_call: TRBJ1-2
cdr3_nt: TGTGCCAGCAGCTTAGCACCGACGCGCAGGGGACTCCTCTATGGCTACACCTTC
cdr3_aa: CASSLAPTRRGLLYGYTF

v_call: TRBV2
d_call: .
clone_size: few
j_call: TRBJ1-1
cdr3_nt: TGTGCCAGCAGTGAAGAGGGCGCGAACACTGAAGCTTTCTTT
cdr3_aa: CASSEEGANTEAFF

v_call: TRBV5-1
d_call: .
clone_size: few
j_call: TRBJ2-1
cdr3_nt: TGCGCCAGCAGCGCCGGGACCTACAATGAGCAGTTCTTC
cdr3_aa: CASSAGTYNEQFF

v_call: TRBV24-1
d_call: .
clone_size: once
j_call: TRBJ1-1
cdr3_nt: TGTGCCACCGGGGGACCGGCGACTGAAGCTTACTTT
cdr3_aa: CATGGPATEAYF

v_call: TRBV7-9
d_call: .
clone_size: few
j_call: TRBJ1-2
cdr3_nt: TGTGCCAGCAGCCGGACAGCTAGTCGACCCAACTATGGCTACACCTTC
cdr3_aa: CASSRTASRPNYGYTF

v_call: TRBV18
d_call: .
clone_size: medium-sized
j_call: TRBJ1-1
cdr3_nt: TGTGCCAGCTCACCAGAGCTTGGGGGTGGGAGCACTGAAGCTTTCTTT
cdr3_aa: CASSPELGGGSTEAFF

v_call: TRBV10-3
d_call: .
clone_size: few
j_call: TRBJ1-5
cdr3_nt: TGTGCCATCAGAGAGGGGTCCATCCAGCATTTC
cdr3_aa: CAIREGSIQHF

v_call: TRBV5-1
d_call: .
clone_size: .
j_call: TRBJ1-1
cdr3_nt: TGCGCCAGCAGCTTGCATAGGGGTAACACTGAAGCTTTCTTT
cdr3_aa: CASSLHRGNTEAFF

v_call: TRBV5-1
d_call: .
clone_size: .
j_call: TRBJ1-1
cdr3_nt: TGCGCCAGCAGCTTGGCCGGCCCCACTGAAGCTTTCTTT
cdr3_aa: CASSLAGPTEAFF

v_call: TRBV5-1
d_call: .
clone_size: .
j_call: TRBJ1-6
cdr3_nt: TGCGCCAGCAGCCTCTCGGACAGTTCACCCCTCCACTTT
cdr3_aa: CASSLSDSSPLHF

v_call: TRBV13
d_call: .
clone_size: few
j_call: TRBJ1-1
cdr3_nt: TGTGCCAGCAGTCCTACCGTCATGAACACTGAAGCTTTCTTT
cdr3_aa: CASSPTVMNTEAFF

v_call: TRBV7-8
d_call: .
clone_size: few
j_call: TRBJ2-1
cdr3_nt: TGTGCCAGCAGCTTAGAAGTAGGTGGATACAATGAGCAGTTCTTC
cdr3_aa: CASSLEVGGYNEQFF

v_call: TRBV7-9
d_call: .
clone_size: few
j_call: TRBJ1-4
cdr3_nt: TGTGCCAGCAGCTTAGGAGACCGGGGGGTGGAAGAAAAACTGTTTTTT
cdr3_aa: CASSLGDRGVEEKLFF

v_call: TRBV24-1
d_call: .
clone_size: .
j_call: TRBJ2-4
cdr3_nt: TGTGCCACCAGTGATAGCAGGGAGCGGGACATTCAGTACTTC
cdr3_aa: CATSDSRERDIQYF

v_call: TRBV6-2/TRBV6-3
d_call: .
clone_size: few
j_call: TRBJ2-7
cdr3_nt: TGTGCCAGCAGTCGGCCGGGTGGGAGCCGCTACGAGCAGTACTTC
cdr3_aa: CASSRPGGSRYEQYF

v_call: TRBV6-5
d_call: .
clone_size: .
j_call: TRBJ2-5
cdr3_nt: TGTGCCAGCCGGGCGTGGGGGGAGGAGACCCAGTACTTC
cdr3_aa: CASRAWGEETQYF